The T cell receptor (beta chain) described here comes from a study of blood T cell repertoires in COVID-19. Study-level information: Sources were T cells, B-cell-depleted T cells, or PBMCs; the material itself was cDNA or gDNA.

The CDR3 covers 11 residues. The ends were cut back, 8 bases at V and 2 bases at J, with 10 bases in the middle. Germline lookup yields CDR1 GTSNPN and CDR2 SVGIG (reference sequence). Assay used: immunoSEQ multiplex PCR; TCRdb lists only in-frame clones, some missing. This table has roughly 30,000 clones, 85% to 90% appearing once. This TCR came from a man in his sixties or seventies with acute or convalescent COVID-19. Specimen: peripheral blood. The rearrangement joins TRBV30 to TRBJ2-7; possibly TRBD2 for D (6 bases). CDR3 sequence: CAGGSPYEQYF. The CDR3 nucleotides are TGTGCCGGAGGGTCACCCTACGAGCAGTACTTC.